Below are 3 T cell receptor beta chains sequenced from a single sample in a study of T cells in Graves' hyperthyroidism and ophthalmopathy. Amplification targeted TCR beta CDR3 regions from RNA transcripts. Using the HTBI primer set, a first-round RT-PCR was run on the TCR CDR3. Via MiXCR, TCRdb re-called the multiplex PCR reads, giving one row per CDR3 protein. This sample has some 770,000 distinct CDR3 sequences, with over 15% found just once. The sample consisted of blood. These receptors originate from a man younger than 35 with Graves' hyperthyroidism.

This clonotype was found a few times. The chain is built from TRBV5-1 and TRBJ1-1, with 8 bases lining up with TRBD1. Germline V gene data show CDR1 as SGHRS and CDR2 as YFSETQ. J was trimmed by 5 bases and V by 6 bases; bases with no gene match: 3. The length of the CDR3 is 12 residues. The CDR3 sequence is CASKQGDTEAFF. As DNA, the CDR3 is TGCGCCAGCAAACAGGGGGATACTGAAGCTTTCTTT.

This chain links TRBV20-1 with TRBJ2-7; maybe TRBD2 (7 bases). CDR1 and CDR2 from the germline V gene are DFQATT and SNEGSKA (reference sequence). The CDR3 is made up of 13 amino acids. V lost 3 bases to trimming and J lost 6 bases, with 15 bases between them. The CDR3 DNA is TGCAGTGCTAGGAAGGGAGGGGGGCCCGAGCAGTACTTC. Translated, it gives CSARKGGGPEQYF.

This clonotype was seen ten or more times. CDR3 sequence (DNA): TGTGCCAGCTCACCAAGGATGGGTCGGGAGACCCAGTACTTC. As protein: CASSPRMGRETQYF. The J gene is TRBJ2-5, the V gene TRBV18; no definite D call. CDR3 length: 14 residues. The ends were cut back, 2 bases at V and 5 bases at J, with 12 bases in the middle. Germline CDR1 reads KGHSH; CDR2 reads LQKENI.